One and the same sample provided the 21 T cell receptor beta chains below, sequenced in a study of T cells after yellow fever vaccination. MiXCR was run by TCRdb on the 5' RACE reads, yielding one entry per CDR3 protein. The sample includes hundreds of thousands of distinct CDR3 sequences, roughly 9.4% seen only once; the top ten take roughly 18%. The source material was PBMCs, sampled on the day of the first yellow fever vaccination. All receptors derive from a man aged 18 to 29 who received the YFV17D yellow fever vaccine.

This chain joins TRBV20-1 and TRBJ2-4, with TRBD2 matching 8 bases. Unmatched junction bases numbered 12, after V lost 4 bases and J lost 7 bases. Germline assignment: CDR1 DFQATT and CDR2 SNEGSKA (reference sequence). The CDR3 totals 15 residues. The CDR3 here is CSANQRGITGNIQYF. CDR3 in DNA: TGCAGTGCTAATCAGCGGGGGATAACCGGGAACATTCAGTACTTC.

This clonotype was counted many times. V usage is TRBV4-2 and J usage is TRBJ2-3; possibly TRBD2 for D (6 bases). Germline V gene lookup returns CDR1 LGHNA and CDR2 YNFKEQ. CDR3 length equals 15 residues. V lost 1 base to trimming and J lost 6 bases, with 14 bases between them. For the CDR3, the DNA is TGTGCCAGCAGCCAAGCCCAGACTAGATCGGATACGCAGTATTTT. It specifies CASSQAQTRSDTQYF.

The chain carries TRBV7-2 and TRBJ1-6; no clear D gene. The CDR3 covers 13 residues. Trimming left V 2 bases short and J 7 bases short, with 6 bases between. Germline V gives CDR1 SGHTA, CDR2 FQGNSA. CDR3 DNA sequence: TGTGCCAGCAGCTTACGCAAAAATTCACCCCTCCACTTT. Translated: CASSLRKNSPLHF.

This clonotype was picked up a small number of times. The CDR3 nucleotides are TGTGCCAGCAGTTACGGACTAGCGAGGGCCACAGATACGCAGTATTTT. Residues: CASSYGLARATDTQYF. This chain links TRBV6-2 or TRBV6-3 with TRBJ2-3; 9 nucleotides match TRBD2. V shed 2 bases, J shed 2 bases, and the junction held 5 bases outside the gene matches. Germline lookup yields CDR1 MNHEY and CDR2 SVGEGT. The CDR3 spans 16 residues.

This clonotype was detected a few times. The chain employs TRBV7-2 and TRBJ2-7, with 7 bases identical to TRBD1. Germline-derived CDR1 and CDR2 are SGHTA and FQGNSA. V was clipped by 2 bases and J by 0 bases; unmatched bases: 1. The CDR3 runs to 14 residues. This chain's CDR3 is CASSLWDSSYEQYF. The CDR3 nucleotides are TGTGCCAGCAGCTTATGGGACAGCTCCTACGAGCAGTACTTC.

This clonotype has just a few counts. The chain links TRBV20-1 to TRBJ2-3; 12 nucleotides line up with TRBD2. The V gene's germline CDR1 is DFQATT and CDR2 SNEGSKA (reference sequence). V was pared by 1 base and J by 6 bases, with 8 bases of the junction left unmatched. The CDR3 runs 16 residues. The CDR3 nucleotides are TGCAGTGCTAGAGCGACTAGCGGGGGCCCCGCTGATACGCAGTATTTT. Translation: CSARATSGGPADTQYF.

The chain has TRBV27 and TRBJ2-5; perhaps D is TRBD1 or TRBD2 (5 bases each). The germline V and J ends were trimmed by 5 bases and 4 bases, with 11 bases remaining between them. The CDR3 contains 13 residues. Germline CDR1 is MNHEY and CDR2 is SMNVEV (reference sequence). The CDR3 loop reads CASSPGRVETQYF. The CDR3 DNA reads TGTGCCAGCAGTCCGGGACGGGTAGAGACCCAGTACTTC.

This rearrangement joins TRBV5-1 to TRBJ2-1, with TRBD2 identical over 7 bases. The CDR3 is 15 residues long. V shed 1 base and J 7 bases; nucleotides not matched to a gene: 8. Per germline, CDR1 SGHRS and CDR2 YFSETQ. CDR3 loop: CASSLLPAGENEQFF. The CDR3 region has the DNA TGCGCCAGCAGCTTGCTCCCTGCGGGAGAAAATGAGCAGTTCTTC.

Ten or more counts support this clonotype. V usage is TRBV7-6 and J usage is TRBJ2-3; D is ambiguous. Trimming shortened V by 2 bases and J by 0 bases, and 6 bases separated the two germline ends. The CDR3 extends over 14 amino acids. The germline CDR1 and CDR2 sequences are SGHVS and FNYEAQ. For the CDR3, the DNA is TGTGCCAGCAGCTTATATGCTAGCACAGATACGCAGTATTTT. As protein: CASSLYASTDTQYF.

This clonotype was recorded a few times. A much larger clone lies one base from this, so it may be a read error. V is TRBV9 and J is TRBJ2-7; D is uncertain. The V end was cut by 4 bases, the J end by 2 bases, with 4 bases between. The CDR3 consists of 11 residues. Germline V CDR1 and CDR2: SGDLS, YYNGEE. The CDR3 loop reads CASSPPYEQYF. The DNA for the CDR3 is TGTGCCAGCAGCCCCCCCTACGAGCAGTACTTC.

The CDR3 region has the DNA TGCAGCGTTGAAGGGGATGGAAACACCATATATTTT. Translation: CSVEGDGNTIYF. V gene TRBV29-1 combines with J gene TRBJ1-3; D ambiguous. V was pared by 1 base and J by 3 bases, with 4 bases between. The CDR3 is 12 residues long. CDR1 and CDR2 (germline): SQVTM, ANQGSEA. Combining the CDR3 with reference TRBV29-1 and TRBJ1-3 gives the whole variable domain SAVISQKPSRDICQRGTSLTIQCQVDSQVTMMFWYRQQPGQSLTLIATANQGSEATYESGFVIDKFPISRPNLTFSTLTVSNMSPEDSSIYLCSVEGDGNTIYFGEGSWLTVV.

This clonotype was found many times. This chain links TRBV25-1 with TRBJ2-6, with D possibly matching TRBD2 (5 bases). The V gene's germline CDR1 is MGHDK and CDR2 SYGVNS. V lost 1 base to trimming and J lost 4 bases, with 17 bases between them. The CDR3 totals 18 residues. The DNA of the CDR3 is TGTGCCAGCAGTGAATTGTCCCACACGGGGTCAGGGGCCAACGTCCTGACTTTC. It codes for CASSELSHTGSGANVLTF.

In this sample, this clonotype turned up a few times. The gene calls are TRBV7-9 and TRBJ2-3; no reliable D call. CDR3 length equals 14 residues. Trimming stripped 3 bases from V and 2 bases from J, with 9 bases between. Germline-derived CDR1 and CDR2 are SEHNR and FQNEAQ (reference sequence). In nucleotides, the CDR3 is TGTGCCAGCAGCTTTGGTCTACCCACAGATACGCAGTATTTT. Amino acid sequence: CASSFGLPTDTQYF.

The rearrangement links TRBV19 to TRBJ2-1; D not certain. The ends were cut back, 2 bases at V and 5 bases at J, with 13 bases in the middle. The CDR3 extends over 15 amino acids. Germline CDR1 and CDR2: LNHDA and SQIVND (reference sequence). In DNA form, the CDR3 reads TGTGCCAGTAGTATAAGCCCCCCCGCTAACAATGAGCAGTTCTTC. Translation gives CASSISPPANNEQFF. Variable domain in full (rest from reference TRBV19 and TRBJ2-1): DGGITQSPKYLFRKEGQNVTLSCEQNLNHDAMYWYRQDPGQGLRLIYYSQIVNDFQKGDIAEGYSVSREKKESFPLTVTSAQKNPTAFYLCASSISPPANNEQFFGPGTRLTVL.

For this clonotype: A read error may account for a junction end that differs from germline. The chain links TRBV12-3 or TRBV12-4 to TRBJ1-2; perhaps TRBD1 as D (5 bases). This CDR3 has 15 amino acids. CDR3 nucleotide sequence: TGTACCAGCAGTTTCGGAGGGGCAACCTTGAATGGCTACACCTTC. Residues: CTSSFGGATLNGYTF.

This clonotype was observed a few times. The DNA of the CDR3 is TGTGCCAGCATGGGACAGGTCTACGAGCAGTACTTC. Translated: CASMGQVYEQYF. This chain connects TRBV7-2 to TRBJ2-7; TRBD1 aligns across 8 bases. The CDR3 is made up of 12 amino acids. V was pared by 7 bases and J by 3 bases, with 2 bases of the junction left unmatched. Germline values: CDR1 SGHTA, CDR2 FQGNSA. Together with reference TRBV7-2 and TRBJ2-7, the CDR3 gives the full variable domain: GAGVSQSPSNKVTEKGKDVELRCDPISGHTALYWYRQSLGQGLEFLIYFQGNSAPDKSGLPSDRFSAERTGGSVSTLTIQRTQQEDSAVYLCASMGQVYEQYFGPGTRLTVT.

This clonotype was detected many times. At one end, the junction sequence differs from germline, possibly due to a read error. The chain uses TRBV5-1 and TRBJ1-5; 8 positions agree with TRBD1. Germline CDR1 and CDR2: SGHRS and YFSETQ. The CDR3 loop spans 14 amino acids. The CDR3 region is CASSLGTGNQPQHF. CDR3 coding DNA: TGTGCCAGCAGCCTAGGGACAGGAAATCAGCCCCAGCATTTT.

The V call is TRBV15, the J call TRBJ2-2; the D gene could be TRBD1 or TRBD2 (5 bases each). The length of the CDR3 is 15 residues. The germline V gene has CDR1 LNHNV and CDR2 YYDKDF (reference sequence). Trimming left V 2 bases short and J 1 base short, with 8 bases between. CDR3 nucleotide sequence: TGTGCCACCAGCAGAAGGGACGAGAACACCGGGGAGCTGTTTTTT. Translating gives CATSRRDENTGELFF.

The CDR3 here is CASSTGTGGTDTQYF. The CDR3 DNA sequence: TGTGCCAGCTCGACCGGGACAGGGGGAACAGATACGCAGTATTTT. The chain links TRBV18 to TRBJ2-3; 11 nucleotides match TRBD1. The germline gives CDR1 KGHSH, CDR2 LQKENI. The CDR3 is 15 residues long. The J segment lost 3 bases and the V segment lost 6 bases, leaving 5 bases of the junction unmatched.

There are a few counts of this clonotype. V gene TRBV27 combines with J gene TRBJ1-4, with D unresolved. From germline, CDR1 is MNHEY and CDR2 SMNVEV (reference sequence). Trimming removed 6 bases at V and 3 bases at J, with 8 bases between. This CDR3 comprises 13 residues. The CDR3 protein is CASRRAPNEKLFF. The CDR3 DNA is TGTGCCAGCAGGAGAGCGCCTAATGAAAAACTGTTTTTT.

This clonotype was picked up a small number of times. J is TRBJ2-6 and V is TRBV7-9, with 10 nucleotides matching TRBD2. Germline trimming cut 5 bases from V and 0 bases from J; bases unmatched to any gene: 4. The germline gives CDR1 SEHNR, CDR2 FQNEAQ (reference sequence). The CDR3 spans 17 residues. The CDR3 here is CASSLLAGSSGANVLTF. Here the CDR3 DNA reads TGTGCCAGCAGCCTACTAGCGGGGAGCTCTGGGGCCAACGTCCTGACTTTC.